This is a list of T cell receptor beta chains from one sample in a study of control samples from healthy donors and cancer patients. Clones were read by immunoSEQ multiplex PCR, and TCRdb kept only the in-frame ones, dropping some. The sample holds about 82,000 clones, just under 95% seen once. The sequenced sample consisted of blood. These receptors all come from a woman aged 18-29 years in good health. Both conserved end residues are part of each CDR3. D genes are given only for firm matches.

j_gene	d_gene	v_gene	CDR3nt	CDR3aa
TRBJ2-7	-	TRBV5-4	TGTGCCAGCAGCTTGTCTCTAGCTAGTGAGCAGTACTTC	CASSLSLASEQYF
TRBJ2-2	-	TRBV28	TGTGCCAGCAGTTTATGGGGGTTTACGACCGGGGAGCTGTTTTTT	CASSLWGFTTGELFF
TRBJ2-1	-	TRBV9	TGTGCCAGCAGCGGGAGACGAGCTCTCAATGAGCAGTTCTTC	CASSGRRALNEQFF
TRBJ2-7	TRBD1	TRBV6-6	TGTGCCAGCAGTCCCTCGACAGGGGCTCCCTACGAGCAGTACTTC	CASSPSTGAPYEQYF
TRBJ1-6	TRBD1	TRBV28	TGTGCCAGCAGTTCTCAGGGGGGACGTAATAATTCACCCCTCCACTTT	CASSSQGGRNNSPLHF
TRBJ2-3	-	TRBV2	TGTGCCAGCAGTTCCACAGATACGCAGTATTTT	CASSSTDTQYF
TRBJ2-7	-	TRBV28	TGTGCCAGCAGTTTGGACAGCCGCTCCTACGAGCAGTACTTC	CASSLDSRSYEQYF
TRBJ2-7	-	TRBV10-3	TGTGCCATCAGTGACGAGGCCCTCGGCTACGAGCAGTACTTC	CAISDEALGYEQYF
TRBJ2-5	TRBD2	TRBV4-2	TGTGCCAGCAGCCTGGAACTAGCGGGGTTCGAGACCCAGTACTTC	CASSLELAGFETQYF
TRBJ2-7	TRBD2	TRBV18	TGTGCCAGCTCTCCACAGGCTAGCGGGAGCTCCTACGAGCAGTACTTC	CASSPQASGSSYEQYF
TRBJ2-3	-	TRBV9	TGTGCCAGCAGCGTAGCTTCCAGCACAGATACGCAGTATTTT	CASSVASSTDTQYF
TRBJ1-3	TRBD1	TRBV28	TGTGCCAGCAGTTTACCGACAGGGACTGGAAACACCATATATTTT	CASSLPTGTGNTIYF
TRBJ2-1	TRBD2	TRBV9	TGTGCCAGCAGCGTAGTACCCGGGCGGGAGGGTTTTGAGCAGTTCTTC	CASSVVPGREGFEQFF